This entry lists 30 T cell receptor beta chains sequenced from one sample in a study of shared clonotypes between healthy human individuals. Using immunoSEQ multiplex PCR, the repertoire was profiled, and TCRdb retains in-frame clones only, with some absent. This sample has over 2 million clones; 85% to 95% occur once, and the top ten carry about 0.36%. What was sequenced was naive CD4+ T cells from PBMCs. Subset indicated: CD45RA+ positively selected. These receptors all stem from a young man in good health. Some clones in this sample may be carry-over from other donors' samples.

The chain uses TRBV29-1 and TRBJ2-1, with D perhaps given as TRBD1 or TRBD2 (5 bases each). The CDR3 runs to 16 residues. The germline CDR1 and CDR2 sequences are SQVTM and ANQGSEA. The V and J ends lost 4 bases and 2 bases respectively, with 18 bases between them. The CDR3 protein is CSVADRDRDPYNEQFF. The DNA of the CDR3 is TGCAGCGTTGCCGACCGGGACCGGGACCCCTACAATGAGCAGTTCTTC.

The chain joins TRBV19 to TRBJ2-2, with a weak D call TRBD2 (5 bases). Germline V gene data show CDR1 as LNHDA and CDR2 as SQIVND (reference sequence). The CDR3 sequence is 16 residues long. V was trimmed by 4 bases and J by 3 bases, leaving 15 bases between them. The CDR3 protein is CASSRRSSPDTGELFF. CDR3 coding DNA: TGTGCCAGTAGTAGGAGGAGCAGCCCGGACACCGGGGAGCTGTTTTTT.

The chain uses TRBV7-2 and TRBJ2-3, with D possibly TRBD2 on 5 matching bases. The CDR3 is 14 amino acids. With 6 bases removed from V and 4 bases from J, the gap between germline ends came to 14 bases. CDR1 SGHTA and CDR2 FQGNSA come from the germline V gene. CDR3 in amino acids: CASRSERTADTQYF. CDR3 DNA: TGTGCCAGCAGATCGGAGCGGACGGCAGATACGCAGTATTTT.

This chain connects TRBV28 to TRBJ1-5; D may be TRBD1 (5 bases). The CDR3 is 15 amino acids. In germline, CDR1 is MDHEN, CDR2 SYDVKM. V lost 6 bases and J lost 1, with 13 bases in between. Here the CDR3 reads CASRRLTASNQPQHF. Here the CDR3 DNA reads TGTGCCAGCAGGCGACTGACAGCCAGCAATCAGCCCCAGCATTTT.

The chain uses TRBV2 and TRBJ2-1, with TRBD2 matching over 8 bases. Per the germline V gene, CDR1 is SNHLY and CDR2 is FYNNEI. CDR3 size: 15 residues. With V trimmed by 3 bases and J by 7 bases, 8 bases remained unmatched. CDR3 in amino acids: CASSDATSAPNEQFF. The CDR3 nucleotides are TGTGCCAGCAGTGATGCGACTAGCGCTCCAAATGAGCAGTTCTTC.

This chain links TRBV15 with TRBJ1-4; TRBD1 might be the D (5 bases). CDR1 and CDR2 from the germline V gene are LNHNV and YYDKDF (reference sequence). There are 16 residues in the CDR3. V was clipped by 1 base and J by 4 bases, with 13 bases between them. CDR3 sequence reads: CATSRGGSQSNEKLFF. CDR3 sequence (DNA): TGTGCCACCAGCAGAGGGGGGAGTCAGAGTAATGAAAAACTGTTTTTT.

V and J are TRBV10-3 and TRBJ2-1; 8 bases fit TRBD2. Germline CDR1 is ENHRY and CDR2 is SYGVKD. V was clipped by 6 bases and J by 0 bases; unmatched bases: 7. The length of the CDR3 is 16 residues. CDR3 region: CAISIGGDSSYNEQFF. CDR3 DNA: TGTGCCATCAGCATCGGGGGGGATAGCTCCTACAATGAGCAGTTCTTC.

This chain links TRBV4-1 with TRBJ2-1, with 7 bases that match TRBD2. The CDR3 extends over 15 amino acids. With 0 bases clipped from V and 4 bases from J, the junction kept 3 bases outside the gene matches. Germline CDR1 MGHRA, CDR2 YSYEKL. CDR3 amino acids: CASSQDGGGYNEQFF. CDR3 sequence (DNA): TGCGCCAGCAGCCAAGATGGGGGGGGATACAATGAGCAGTTCTTC.

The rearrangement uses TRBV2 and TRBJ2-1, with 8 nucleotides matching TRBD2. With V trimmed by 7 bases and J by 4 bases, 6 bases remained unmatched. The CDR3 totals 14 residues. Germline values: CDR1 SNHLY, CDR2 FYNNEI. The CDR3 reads CASNPGLGYNEQFF. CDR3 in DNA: TGTGCCAGCAACCCGGGACTAGGGTACAATGAGCAGTTCTTC.

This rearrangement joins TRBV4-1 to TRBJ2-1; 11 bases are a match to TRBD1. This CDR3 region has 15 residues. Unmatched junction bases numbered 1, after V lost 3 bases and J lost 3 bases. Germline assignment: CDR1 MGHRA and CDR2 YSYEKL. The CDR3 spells CASSQGQGVYNEQFF. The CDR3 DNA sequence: TGCGCCAGCAGCCAGGGACAGGGGGTCTACAATGAGCAGTTCTTC.

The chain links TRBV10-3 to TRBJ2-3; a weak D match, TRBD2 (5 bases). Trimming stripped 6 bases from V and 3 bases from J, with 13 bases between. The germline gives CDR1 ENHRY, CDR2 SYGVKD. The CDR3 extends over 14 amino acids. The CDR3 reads CAISSSSPTDTQYF. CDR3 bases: TGTGCCATCAGCTCTAGCTCACCAACAGATACGCAGTATTTT.

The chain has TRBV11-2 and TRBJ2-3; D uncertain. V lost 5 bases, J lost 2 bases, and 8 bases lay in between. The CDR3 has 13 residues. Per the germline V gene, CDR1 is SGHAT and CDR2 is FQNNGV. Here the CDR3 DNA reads TGTGCCAGCAGCCCCGAGGTCACAGATACGCAGTATTTT. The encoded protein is CASSPEVTDTQYF.

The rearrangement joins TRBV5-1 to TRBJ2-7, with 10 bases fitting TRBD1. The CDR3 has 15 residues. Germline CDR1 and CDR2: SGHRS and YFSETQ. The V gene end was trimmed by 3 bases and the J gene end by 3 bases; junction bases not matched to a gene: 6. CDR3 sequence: CASSSPDRGLYEQYF. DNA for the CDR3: TGCGCCAGCAGCTCACCAGACAGGGGGCTCTACGAGCAGTACTTC.

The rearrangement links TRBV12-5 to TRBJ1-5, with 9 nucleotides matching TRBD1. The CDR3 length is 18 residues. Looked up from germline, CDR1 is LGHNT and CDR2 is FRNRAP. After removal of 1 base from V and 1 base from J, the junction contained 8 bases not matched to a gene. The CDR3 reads CASGLGGQGNRSNQPQHF. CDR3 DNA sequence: TGTGCTAGTGGTTTGGGCGGACAGGGGAATCGGAGCAATCAGCCCCAGCATTTT.

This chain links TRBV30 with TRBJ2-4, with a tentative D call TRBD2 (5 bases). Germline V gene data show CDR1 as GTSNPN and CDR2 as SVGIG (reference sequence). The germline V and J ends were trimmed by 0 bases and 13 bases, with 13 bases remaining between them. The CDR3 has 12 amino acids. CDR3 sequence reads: CAWSVRERLQYF. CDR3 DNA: TGTGCCTGGAGTGTACGCGAGCGACTACAGTACTTC. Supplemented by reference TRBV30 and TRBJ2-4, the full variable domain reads SQTIHQWPATLVQPVGSPLSLECTVEGTSNPNLYWYRQAAGRGLQLLFYSVGIGQISSEVPQNLSASRPQDRQFILSSKKLLLSDSGFYLCAWSVRERLQYFGAGTRLSVL.

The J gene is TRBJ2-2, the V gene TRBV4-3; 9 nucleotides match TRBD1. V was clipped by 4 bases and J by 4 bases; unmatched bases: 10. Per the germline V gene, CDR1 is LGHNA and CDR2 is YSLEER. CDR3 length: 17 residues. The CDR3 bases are TGCGCCAGCAGCCGTACACAGGGGGCTCTGGGCACCGGGGAGCTGTTTTTT. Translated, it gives CASSRTQGALGTGELFF.

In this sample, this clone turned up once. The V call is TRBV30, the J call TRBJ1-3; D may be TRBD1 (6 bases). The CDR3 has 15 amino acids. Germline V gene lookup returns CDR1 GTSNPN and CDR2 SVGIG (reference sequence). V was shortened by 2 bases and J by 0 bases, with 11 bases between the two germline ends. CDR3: CAWSMGGPSGNTIYF. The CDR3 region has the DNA TGTGCCTGGAGTATGGGGGGGCCCTCTGGAAACACCATATATTTT. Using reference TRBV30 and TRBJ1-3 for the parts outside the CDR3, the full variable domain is SQTIHQWPATLVQPVGSPLSLECTVEGTSNPNLYWYRQAAGRGLQLLFYSVGIGQISSEVPQNLSASRPQDRQFILSSKKLLLSDSGFYLCAWSMGGPSGNTIYFGEGSWLTVV.

CDR3 residues: CASTGTALGGANVLTF. CDR3 coding DNA: TGTGCCAGCACCGGGACGGCCTTAGGTGGGGCCAACGTCCTGACTTTC. The chain recombines TRBV7-3 with TRBJ2-6, with D possibly called TRBD1 or TRBD2 (5 bases each). This CDR3 spans 16 amino acids. V was pared by 7 bases and J by 3 bases, with 16 bases between. CDR1 is SGHTA, CDR2 FQGTGA, per germline.

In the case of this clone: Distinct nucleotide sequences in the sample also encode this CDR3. CDR3 sequence: CASSVEGLAGTYEQYF. DNA for the CDR3: TGTGCCAGCAGCGTAGAGGGGCTAGCGGGAACCTACGAGCAGTACTTC. The J gene is TRBJ2-7, the V gene TRBV9; 9 bases are shared with TRBD2. The CDR3 contains 16 residues. CDR1 is SGDLS and CDR2 is YYNGEE in the germline V gene. After removal of 0 bases from V and 2 bases from J, the junction contained 6 bases not matched to a gene.

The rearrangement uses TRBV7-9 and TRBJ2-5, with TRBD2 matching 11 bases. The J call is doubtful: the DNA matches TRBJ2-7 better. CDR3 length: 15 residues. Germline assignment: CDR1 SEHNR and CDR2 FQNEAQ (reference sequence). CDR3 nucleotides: TGTGCCAGCAGCCGCTGGGAACTAGCGGGAGACGAGCAGTACTTC. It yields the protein CASSRWELAGDEQYF.

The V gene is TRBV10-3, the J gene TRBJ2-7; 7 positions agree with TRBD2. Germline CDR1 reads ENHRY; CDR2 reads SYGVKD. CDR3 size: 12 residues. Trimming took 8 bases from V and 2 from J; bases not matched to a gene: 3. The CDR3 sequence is CAIGRETYEQYF. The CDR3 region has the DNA TGTGCCATCGGGAGGGAGACCTACGAGCAGTACTTC.

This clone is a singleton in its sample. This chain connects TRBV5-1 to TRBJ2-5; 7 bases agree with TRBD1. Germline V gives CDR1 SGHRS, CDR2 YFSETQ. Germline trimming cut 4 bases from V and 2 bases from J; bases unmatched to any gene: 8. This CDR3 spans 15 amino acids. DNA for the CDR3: TGCGCCAGCAGCACTCCAAGGGGGCGGCAAGAGACCCAGTACTTC. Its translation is CASSTPRGRQETQYF.

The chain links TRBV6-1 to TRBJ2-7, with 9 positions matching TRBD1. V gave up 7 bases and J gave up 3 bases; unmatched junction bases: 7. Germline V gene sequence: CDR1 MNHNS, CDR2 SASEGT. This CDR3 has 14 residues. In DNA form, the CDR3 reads TGTGCCAGCATGGAATTGGGACAGGGCTACGAGCAGTACTTC. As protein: CASMELGQGYEQYF.

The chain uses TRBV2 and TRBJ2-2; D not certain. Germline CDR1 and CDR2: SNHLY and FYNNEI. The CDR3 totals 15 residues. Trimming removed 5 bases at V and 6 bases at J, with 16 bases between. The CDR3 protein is CASSPEAISAGELFF. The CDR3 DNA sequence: TGTGCCAGCAGTCCCGAGGCTATTTCTGCCGGGGAGCTGTTTTTT.

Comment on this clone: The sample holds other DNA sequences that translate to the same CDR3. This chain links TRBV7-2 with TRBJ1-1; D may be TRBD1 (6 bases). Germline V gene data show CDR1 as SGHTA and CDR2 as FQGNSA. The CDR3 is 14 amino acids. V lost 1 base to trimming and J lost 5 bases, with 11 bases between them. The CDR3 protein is CASSLEGVGTEAFF. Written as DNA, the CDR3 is TGTGCCAGCAGCTTAGAGGGGGTGGGAACTGAAGCTTTCTTT.

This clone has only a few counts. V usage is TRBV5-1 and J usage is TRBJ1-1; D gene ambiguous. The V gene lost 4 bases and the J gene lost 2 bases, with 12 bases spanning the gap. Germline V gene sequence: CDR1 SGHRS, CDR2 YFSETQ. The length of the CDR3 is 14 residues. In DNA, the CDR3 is TGCGCCAGCAGCACTTGGGCGGTAAACACTGAAGCTTTCTTT. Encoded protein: CASSTWAVNTEAFF.

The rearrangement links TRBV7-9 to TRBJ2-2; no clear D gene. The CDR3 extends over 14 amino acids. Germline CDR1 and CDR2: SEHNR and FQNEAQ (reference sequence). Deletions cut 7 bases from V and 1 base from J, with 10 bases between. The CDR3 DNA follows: TGTGCCAGCACCAAAGACGGGAACACCGGGGAGCTGTTTTTT. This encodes CASTKDGNTGELFF.

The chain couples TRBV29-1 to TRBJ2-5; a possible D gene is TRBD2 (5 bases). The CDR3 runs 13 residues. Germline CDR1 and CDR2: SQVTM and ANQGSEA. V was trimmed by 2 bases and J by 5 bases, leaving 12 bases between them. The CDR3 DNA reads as TGCAGCGTTGAATTTGGGTGGAGGGAGACCCAGTACTTC. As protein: CSVEFGWRETQYF.

The DNA for the CDR3 is TGTGCCTGGAGTCCCCCGGGACAGGGATCCTTTTCTGAGACCCAGTACTTC. It is translated as CAWSPPGQGSFSETQYF. The V and J genes are TRBV30 and TRBJ2-5, with 9 bases fitting TRBD1. The V segment lost 2 bases and the J segment 5 bases; nucleotides outside the gene matches: 15. Germline V CDR1 and CDR2: GTSNPN, SVGIG (reference sequence). The CDR3 totals 17 residues.

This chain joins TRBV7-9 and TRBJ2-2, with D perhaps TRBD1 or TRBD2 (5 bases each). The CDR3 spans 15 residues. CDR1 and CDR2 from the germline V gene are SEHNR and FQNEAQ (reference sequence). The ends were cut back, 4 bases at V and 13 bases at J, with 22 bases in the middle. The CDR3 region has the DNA TGTGCCAGCAGCTCCGGGACGTATACCGGGGATTGGCTGTTTTTT. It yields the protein CASSSGTYTGDWLFF.